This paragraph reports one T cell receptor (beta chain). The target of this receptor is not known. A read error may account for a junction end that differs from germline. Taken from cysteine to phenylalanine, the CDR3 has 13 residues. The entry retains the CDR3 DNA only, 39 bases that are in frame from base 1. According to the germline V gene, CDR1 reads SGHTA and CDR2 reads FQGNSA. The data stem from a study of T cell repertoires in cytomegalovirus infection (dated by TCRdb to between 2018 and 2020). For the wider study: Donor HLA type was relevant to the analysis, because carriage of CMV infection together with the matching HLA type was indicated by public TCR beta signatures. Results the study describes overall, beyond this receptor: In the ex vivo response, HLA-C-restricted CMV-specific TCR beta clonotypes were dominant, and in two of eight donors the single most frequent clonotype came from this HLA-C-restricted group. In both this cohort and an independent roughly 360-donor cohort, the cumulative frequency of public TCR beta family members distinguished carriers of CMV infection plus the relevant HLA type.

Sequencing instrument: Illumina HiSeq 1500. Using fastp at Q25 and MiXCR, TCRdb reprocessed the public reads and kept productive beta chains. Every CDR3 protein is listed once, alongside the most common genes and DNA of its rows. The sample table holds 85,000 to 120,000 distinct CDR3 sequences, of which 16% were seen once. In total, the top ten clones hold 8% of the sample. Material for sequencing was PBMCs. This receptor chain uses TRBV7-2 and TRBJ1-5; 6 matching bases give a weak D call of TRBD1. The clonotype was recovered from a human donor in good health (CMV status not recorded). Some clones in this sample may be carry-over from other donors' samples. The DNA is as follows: TGTGCCAGCAGCTCCGGACAGAAGCAGCCCCAACATTTT. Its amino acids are CASSSGQKQPQHF.